A single TCR beta chain is shown here with its context. Its antigen is unknown. Base qualities were left out, and no much larger clone turns up one base away. The germline V gene provides CDR1 MNHEY and CDR2 SVGAGI. V loses 0 bases, J loses 6 bases, and the germline ends lie 11 bases apart. The CDR3, cysteine through phenylalanine, is 14 amino acids long. Only the CDR3 region is kept as DNA, spanning 42 bases read in frame from base 1. In total, more than 500 healthy bone marrow donors made up the cohort. At the time of sampling, all cohort members were nominally healthy, though unrecorded immune exposures were likely present. The donor was CMV seronegative and belonged to the group of 352 seronegative cohort members. A peripheral blood sample was collected from each donor, and TCR beta sequencing was performed on peripheral blood mononuclear cells. Genomic DNA extraction from the blood cell samples was performed with the Qiagen DNeasy Blood Extraction Kit.

This record comes from a study of cytomegalovirus exposure and HLA in healthy donors (dated by TCRdb to the late 2010s). About the investigation overall: In an earlier analysis of under 750 of the donors, around 300 Gb of sequence data and some 120 million unique TCR beta sequences from about 179 million T cells were reported. Approximately 310 gigabases of sequencing data and approximately 91 million unique TCR sequences made up an early release that covered approximately 620 HLA-typed donors. The genetic ancestry cluster associated with self-reported Caucasian donors included over 80% of the roughly 360 genotyped donors. The aim of the study was to test whether cataloging public T cell receptors could identify signatures of past pathogen exposure. The study used immunosequencing to profile the T cell repertoires of 666 subjects and linked those repertoires to cytomegalovirus serostatus. Besides the first cohort of 666 subjects, a separate validation cohort made up of some 110 different subjects was used. The study combined high-throughput TCR immunosequencing, statistical association of individual TCRs with disease status, and machine learning to predict cytomegalovirus infection status. In a later analysis, previously published TCR beta repertoires from 600 to 850 donors were re-analyzed and high-resolution HLA genotyping was added so that TCR occurrence patterns could be studied. Rather than using new phenotypic data, the later analysis identified candidate immune exposures from TCR beta sequences and from how often those sequences occurred across donors. An earlier analysis of several hundred of the donors applied high-throughput TCR beta sequencing to assess whether each TCR beta V gene segment acted as functional or pseudogenic. Alongside the repertoire data, information on donor age, sex, ethnicity and CMV serostatus was compiled. A later genetic analysis used genome-wide SNP genotypes for about three fifths of the 666 donors, treating that subset as a discovery cohort. Every discovery cohort repertoire had been produced on one sequencing platform. HLA typing covered class I and class II loci at four-digit resolution. The number of donors typed differed by locus, with 629-630 for A, B, C, DRB1 and DQB1, about 500 for DQA1, 606 for DPA1, and some 450 for DPB1. Roughly 5 DR-DQ haplotypes were handled as single units for association and clustering, since linkage in the cohort was strong. On average, around 240,000 unique TCR beta nucleotide sequences were sequenced per donor among about 400 genotyped donors of the cohort, with 15% to 20% of those sequences being non-productive.

Libraries were built with the immunoSEQ multiplex PCR assay. The multiplex PCR relied on a mix of 60 forward primers for TCR Vbeta segments and 13 reverse primers for TCR Jbeta segments. A multiplex PCR assay on genomic DNA amplified the CDR3 region of rearranged TCR beta genes. The Illumina HiSeq System was used to sequence the amplified TCR beta libraries as 87-base-pair reads. The authors' pipeline ran thus. A later analysis counted about 80 million unique TCR beta chains across the 690 or so repertoires, and around 9.9 million of these chains were shared by at least two donors. A nearest-neighbor algorithm error-corrected the raw reads and collapsed the reads into unique sequences, merging closely related sequences to remove PCR and sequencing errors. V, D and J gene segments were assigned by aligning CDR3 sequences to IMGT reference sequences. Each retained sequence needed at least a six-nucleotide match to both a V gene segment and a J gene segment. A rearrangement counted as productive if the CDR3 had no stop codons and remained in frame with V and J, and every other rearrangement counted as non-productive. CDR3 was defined by IMGT convention, running from the second conserved V-encoded cysteine to the conserved J-encoded phenylalanine. The earlier analysis of some 550 of the donors excluded any sequence lacking an unambiguous match to a single V gene segment. An earlier analysis of under 750 of the donors called V segments functional above 56.7% productive rearrangements and segregating when the between-donor standard deviation exceeded 5%. A statistical classification framework was built to diagnose cytomegalovirus status from the catalog of TCR beta chain sequences. In a later analysis, V and J genes were assigned by comparing TCR nucleotide sequences against IMGT/GENE-DB human TR gene sequences. A later analysis assigned CDR3 sequences and most-parsimonious VDJ recombination scenarios with the TCRdist pipeline. In a later analysis, each TCR beta chain was defined by its CDR3 amino acid sequence together with its V-gene family, and reads lacking a unique V-gene family were excluded. In a later analysis, around 650 highly shared, low-generation-probability nucleotide sequences were removed to address suspected cross-contamination and a sequencing artifact. In a later analysis, a clonal expansion index was calculated for each public chain from normalized within-repertoire ranks of inferred template counts. In a later analysis, generation probabilities were computed using a VDJ recombination model fitted to out-of-frame rearrangements, and the results were checked against IGoR. Hypergeometric tests were used in a later analysis to score TCR-TCR, TCR-HLA and TCR-CMV co-occurrence, with a repertoire-size bias correction applied to the TCR pairs. To estimate false discovery rates, a later analysis permuted the HLA or CMV assignments 20 times. A later analysis grouped co-occurring TCRs with DBSCAN, adding TCRdist sequence similarity when clustering within HLA-allele-positive subsets. Co-occurrence clustering excluded repertoires with fewer than 30,000 or more than 120,000 public chains, plus five with anomalous nucleotide sharing. TCRdb carries this immuneACCESS record with in-frame sequences only. Its versions omit some clonotypes, under half of them owing to an unresolved V gene in the studies checked, with the rest unexplained. V, J and clone size are those of that table, while D and trimming were read from the DNA. For this sample there are 140,000 to 150,000 clones; about 75% appear just once. Almost 4.5% of the sample comes from the top ten.

General study outcomes and caveats: HLA typing was unavailable for some donors at each locus, so association tests used only the typed subset. A further reported finding was that TCR beta sequences accurately predicted the HLA-A and HLA-B alleles for most subjects in the first cohort. In a later analysis, about 16,000 TCR beta sequences were associated with specific HLA alleles at a false discovery rate of 0.05. Strong co-occurrence of HLA alleles, especially DR and DQ, made assigning TCR associations to individual alleles difficult. The cohort was sequenced for TCR beta chains only, and without alpha or paired-chain data the features that could be detected were limited. The sequencing pipeline was judged likely to have produced a cluster of highly shared sequence variants as a technical artifact. In a later analysis, the rate of TCR association differed among HLA loci, with DRB1 alleles having the most associated TCRs and HLA-C alleles having the fewest. The study listed 164 TCR beta chains as associated with cytomegalovirus. A later analysis found that HLA-associated TCR beta chains were more clonally expanded and had lower generation probabilities than equally common non-associated chains. The presence/absence analyses assumed that sequencing depth was roughly uniform across donors, and that assumption may not be true. Across donors, most TCR sequences were observed very rarely, whereas some public TCRs were present in many individuals. A later genetic analysis associated a missense DCLRE1C variant with V-gene and J-gene trimming of TCR beta chains, and an independent cohort replicated the association. Because counts were too low, roughly 16 rarely observed V segments, including chromosome 9 orphons, were left out of the earlier analysis of 587 of the donors. In vitro tests confirmed that three of the cytomegalovirus-associated TCR beta chains recognize cytomegalovirus antigens. According to a later analysis, most CMV-associated TCR beta chains appeared to be HLA-restricted, and the HLA associations seemed to be driven largely by CMV exposure. In a later genetic analysis, fewer N-insertions in productive TCRs were reported among donors in an Asian-associated ancestry cluster than the approximately 710-donor mean. Correlated functional status among segregating V segments might reflect linkage disequilibrium, but an unknown experimental factor could not be ruled out. The classifier was reported to diagnose cytomegalovirus status with high specificity and sensitivity in both the original cohort and the validation cohort. The authors suggested that the approach could potentially be generalized to other disease states and immunological phenotypes. Immune exposure information for the cohort was limited to CMV serostatus. Some IMGT-functional V segments, including TRBV6-2 and TRBV6-3, could not be distinguished by the 87-base-pair reads and were therefore excluded. According to a later analysis, parvovirus B19, influenza, CMV and Epstein-Barr virus appeared linked to several top co-occurrence clusters. Broadly in line with IMGT annotations, most TCR beta V segments showed up in productive rearrangements about 90% or about 30% of the time in an earlier analysis of around 600 of the donors.

Material: PBMCs. This receptor chain uses TRBV6-5 and TRBJ1-2; the D gene is perhaps TRBD1, on 5 matching bases. This receptor was taken from a man in his fifties or sixties in good health and CMV-seronegative. The base sequence is TGTGCCAGCAGTTACTCGCGGGGGATAAATGGCTACACCTTC. Translated, this is CASSYSRGINGYTF.